The T cell receptor (beta chain) described here comes from a study of long-term antiretroviral therapy in people with HIV. Study information: The earliest samples predate the 2015 immediate-ART recommendation by about a decade.

Study-wide points: Subsequent to ART, diversity was augmented yet persisted below that of transplant donor controls. Unavailable data included ART adherence, viral resistance and therapy changes (switches in treatment).

In its sample, this clone was seen once. Its antigen remains unidentified. In germline, CDR1 is MNHEY, CDR2 SVGAGI. Trimming pared 8 bases from V and 4 bases from J, leaving 15 bases between. The CDR3 spans 14 residues. It was version v3.0 of the immunoSEQ assay that was run at survey level. Sequenced by immunoSEQ multiplex PCR; TCRdb stores in-frame clones only, minus some. The sample carries about 34,000 clones, 85% to 95% recorded once. The source of this sequence is a woman aged 45 to 65 with HIV. The rearrangement links TRBV6-5 to TRBJ1-5; D gene ambiguous. The material was unsorted PBMCs, obtained about 5.1 years after starting antiretroviral therapy. This CDR3 reads CASGEREGNQPQHF. The CDR3 nucleotides read TGTGCCAGCGGGGAACGGGAAGGAAATCAGCCCCAGCATTTT.